This record concerns one T cell receptor (beta chain) sequence. Its specificity is unknown. The data belong to a study of cytomegalovirus exposure and HLA in healthy donors. Amplification used 60 Vbeta primers and 13 Jbeta primers. The assay was immunoSEQ multiplex PCR, and TCRdb's table has in-frame clones only and misses some. The sample data list about 130,000 clones. Study-wide results and caveats: Among the sequence variants, a highly shared cluster was likely an artifact of sequencing. The analysis excluded some indistinguishable V segments, including TRBV6-2 and TRBV6-3. A further, later analysis showed that HLA-associated TCR beta chains (compared with equally common others) were more clonally expanded.

This CDR3 region has 12 residues. Germline CDR1 SQVTM, CDR2 ANQGSEA. V shed 6 bases, J shed 4 bases, and the junction held 2 bases outside the gene matches. It was healthy bone marrow donors who served as donors. The source of this sequence is a man aged 18-30 years in good health and CMV-seronegative. Sample: PBMCs. The chain couples TRBV29-1 to TRBJ1-1, with 10 bases fitting TRBD1. The CDR3 sequence: CSVRTGGTEAFF. The CDR3 nucleotides read TGCAGCGTCCGGACAGGGGGCACTGAAGCTTTCTTT. The variable domain in full, with the rest retrieved from reference TRBV29-1 and TRBJ1-1, is SAVISQKPSRDICQRGTSLTIQCQVDSQVTMMFWYRQQPGQSLTLIATANQGSEATYESGFVIDKFPISRPNLTFSTLTVSNMSPEDSSIYLCSVRTGGTEAFFGQGTRLTVV.